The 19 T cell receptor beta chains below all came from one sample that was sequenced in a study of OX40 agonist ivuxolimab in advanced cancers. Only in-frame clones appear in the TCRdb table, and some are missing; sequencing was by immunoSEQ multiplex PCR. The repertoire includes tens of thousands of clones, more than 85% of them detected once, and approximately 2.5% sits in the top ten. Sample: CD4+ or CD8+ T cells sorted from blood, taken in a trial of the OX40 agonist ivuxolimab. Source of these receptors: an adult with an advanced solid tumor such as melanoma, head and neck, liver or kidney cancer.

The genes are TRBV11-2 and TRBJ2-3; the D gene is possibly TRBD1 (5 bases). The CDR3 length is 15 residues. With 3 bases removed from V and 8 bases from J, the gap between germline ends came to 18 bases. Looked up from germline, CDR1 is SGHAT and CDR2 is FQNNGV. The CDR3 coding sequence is TGTGCCAGCAGCTTCGGTGTAGGGGTGGGTAGTACGCAGTATTTT. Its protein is CASSFGVGVGSTQYF.

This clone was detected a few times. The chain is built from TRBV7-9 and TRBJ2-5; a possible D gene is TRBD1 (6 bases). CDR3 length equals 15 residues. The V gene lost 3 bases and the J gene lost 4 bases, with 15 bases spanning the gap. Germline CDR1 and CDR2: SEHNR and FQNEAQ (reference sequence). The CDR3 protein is CASSLGWGQSETQYF. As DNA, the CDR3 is TGTGCCAGCAGCTTGGGGTGGGGGCAGTCAGAGACCCAGTACTTC.

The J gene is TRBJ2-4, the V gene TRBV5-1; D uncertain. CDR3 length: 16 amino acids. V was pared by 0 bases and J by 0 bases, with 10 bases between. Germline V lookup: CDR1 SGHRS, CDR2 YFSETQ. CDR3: CASSLALGIAKNIQYF. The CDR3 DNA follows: TGCGCCAGCAGCTTGGCTCTGGGGATAGCCAAAAACATTCAGTACTTC.

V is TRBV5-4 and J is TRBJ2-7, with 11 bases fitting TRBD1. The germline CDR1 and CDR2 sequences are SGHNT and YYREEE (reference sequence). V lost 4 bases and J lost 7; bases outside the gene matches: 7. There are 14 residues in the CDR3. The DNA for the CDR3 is TGTGCCAGCAGCCACCCGGACAGGGGGCTTGAGCAGTACTTC. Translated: CASSHPDRGLEQYF.

CDR3 DNA sequence: TGTGCCAGCTCACCAGGGGAGTCTAGCGGGAGCACAGATACGCAGTATTTT. This gives the protein CASSPGESSGSTDTQYF. The chain employs TRBV18 and TRBJ2-3, with 8 bases identical to TRBD2. V lost 2 bases to trimming and J lost 0 bases; unmatched junction nucleotides: 7. Germline CDR1 is KGHSH and CDR2 is LQKENI. The CDR3 is 17 residues long.

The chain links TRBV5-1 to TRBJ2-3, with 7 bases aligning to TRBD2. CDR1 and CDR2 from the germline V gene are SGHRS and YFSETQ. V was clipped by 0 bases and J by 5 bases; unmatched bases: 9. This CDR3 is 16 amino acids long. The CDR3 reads CASSLVGRESLDTQYF. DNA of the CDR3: TGCGCCAGCAGCTTGGTTGGGCGGGAGAGTCTAGATACGCAGTATTTT.

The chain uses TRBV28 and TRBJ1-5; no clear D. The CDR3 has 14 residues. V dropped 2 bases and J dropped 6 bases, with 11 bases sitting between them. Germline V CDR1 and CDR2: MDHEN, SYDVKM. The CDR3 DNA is TGTGCCAGCAGTTTACCTGGTATGTTTCAGCCCCAGCATTTT. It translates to CASSLPGMFQPQHF.

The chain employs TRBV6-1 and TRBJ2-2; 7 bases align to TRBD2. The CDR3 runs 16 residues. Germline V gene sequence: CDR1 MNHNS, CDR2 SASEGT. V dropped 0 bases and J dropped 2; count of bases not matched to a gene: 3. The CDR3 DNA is TGTGCCAGCAGTGAAGCGGCTAGCGGCAACACCGGGGAGCTGTTTTTT. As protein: CASSEAASGNTGELFF.

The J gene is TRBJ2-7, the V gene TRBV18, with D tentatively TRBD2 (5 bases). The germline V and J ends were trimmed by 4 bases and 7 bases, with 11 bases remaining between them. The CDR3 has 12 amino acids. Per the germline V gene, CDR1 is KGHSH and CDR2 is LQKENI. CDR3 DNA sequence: TGTGCCAGCTCACGGACGGAGCGGGAGCAGTACTTC. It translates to CASSRTEREQYF.

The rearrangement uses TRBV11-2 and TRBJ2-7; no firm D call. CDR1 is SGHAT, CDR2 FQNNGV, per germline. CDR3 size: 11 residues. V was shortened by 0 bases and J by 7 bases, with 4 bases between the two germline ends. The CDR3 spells CASSLDWEQYF. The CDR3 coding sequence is TGTGCCAGCAGCTTAGATTGGGAGCAGTACTTC.

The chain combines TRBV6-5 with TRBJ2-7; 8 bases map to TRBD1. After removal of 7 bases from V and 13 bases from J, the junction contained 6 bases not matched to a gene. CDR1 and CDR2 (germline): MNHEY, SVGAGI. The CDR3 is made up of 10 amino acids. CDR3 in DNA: TGTGCCAGCATAACGGGACAGGCCTACTTC. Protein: CASITGQAYF.

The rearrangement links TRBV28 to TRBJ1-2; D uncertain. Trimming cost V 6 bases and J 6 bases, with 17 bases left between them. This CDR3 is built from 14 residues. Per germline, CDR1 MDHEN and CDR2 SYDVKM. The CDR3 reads CASRPTGGGDGYTF. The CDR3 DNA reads TGTGCCAGCAGGCCCACGGGAGGCGGAGATGGCTACACCTTC.

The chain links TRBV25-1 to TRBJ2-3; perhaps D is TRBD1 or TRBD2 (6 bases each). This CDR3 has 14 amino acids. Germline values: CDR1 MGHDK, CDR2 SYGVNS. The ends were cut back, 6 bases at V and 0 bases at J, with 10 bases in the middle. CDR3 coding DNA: TGTGCCAGCAGGGGGGGCCTGAGCACAGATACGCAGTATTTT. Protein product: CASRGGLSTDTQYF.

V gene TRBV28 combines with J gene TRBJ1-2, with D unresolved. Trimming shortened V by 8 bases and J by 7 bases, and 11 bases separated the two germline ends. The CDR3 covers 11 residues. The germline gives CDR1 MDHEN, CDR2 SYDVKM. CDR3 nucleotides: TGTGCCAGCGGGAGGGCAAGTGGCTACACCTTC. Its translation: CASGRASGYTF.

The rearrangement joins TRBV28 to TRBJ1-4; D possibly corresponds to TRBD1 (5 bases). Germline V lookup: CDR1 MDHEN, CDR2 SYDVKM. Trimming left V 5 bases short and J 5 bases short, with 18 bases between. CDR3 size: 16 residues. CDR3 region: CASSGSPGTENEKLFF. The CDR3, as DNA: TGTGCCAGCAGTGGATCCCCCGGGACCGAGAATGAAAAACTGTTTTTT.

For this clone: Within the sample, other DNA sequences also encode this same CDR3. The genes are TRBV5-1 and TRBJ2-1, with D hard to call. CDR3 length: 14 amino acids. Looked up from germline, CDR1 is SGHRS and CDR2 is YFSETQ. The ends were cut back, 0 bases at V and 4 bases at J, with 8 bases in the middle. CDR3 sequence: CASSLGQEYNEQFF. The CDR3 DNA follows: TGCGCCAGCAGCTTGGGTCAGGAGTACAATGAGCAGTTCTTC.

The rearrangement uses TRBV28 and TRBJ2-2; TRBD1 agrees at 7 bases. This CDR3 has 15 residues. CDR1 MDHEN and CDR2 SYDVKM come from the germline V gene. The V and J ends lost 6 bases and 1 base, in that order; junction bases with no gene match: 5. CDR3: CASRDGTVNTGELFF. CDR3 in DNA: TGTGCCAGCAGAGACGGGACAGTGAACACCGGGGAGCTGTTTTTT.

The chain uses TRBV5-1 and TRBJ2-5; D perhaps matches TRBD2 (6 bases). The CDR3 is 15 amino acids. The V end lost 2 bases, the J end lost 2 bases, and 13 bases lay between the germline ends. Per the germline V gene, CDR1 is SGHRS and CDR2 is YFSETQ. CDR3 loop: CASSFQGLLQETQYF. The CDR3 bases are TGCGCCAGCAGCTTCCAGGGACTTCTTCAAGAGACCCAGTACTTC.

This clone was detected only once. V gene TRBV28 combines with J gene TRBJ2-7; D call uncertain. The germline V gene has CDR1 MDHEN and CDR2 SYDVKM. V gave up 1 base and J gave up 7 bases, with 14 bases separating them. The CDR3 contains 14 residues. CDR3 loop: CASSLSHGHWEQYF. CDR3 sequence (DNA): TGTGCCAGCAGTTTATCCCACGGTCACTGGGAGCAGTACTTC. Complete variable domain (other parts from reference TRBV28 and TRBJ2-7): DVKVTQSSRYLVKRTGEKVFLECVQDMDHENMFWYRQDPGLGLRLIYFSYDVKMKEKGDIPEGYSVSREKKERFSLILESASTNQTSMYLCASSLSHGHWEQYFGPGTRLTVT.